Shown below are 24 T cell receptor beta chains from a single sample sequenced in a study of radiotherapy plus CTLA-4 blockade in lung cancer. Produced via immunoSEQ multiplex PCR; TCRdb's table is partial and in-frame only. The sample holds about 97,000 clones, approximately 72% seen once. Sequenced material: peripheral blood, taken from a patient treated with radiotherapy plus ipilimumab. The receptor source for this set is a human donor with non-small cell lung cancer who had a partial response to radiotherapy plus ipilimumab. Some clones in this sample may be carry-over from other donors' samples.

The chain carries TRBV25-1 and TRBJ2-5, with 9 bases matching TRBD1. The J call is doubtful: the DNA matches TRBJ2-7 better. The germline CDR1 and CDR2 sequences are MGHDK and SYGVNS. The CDR3 has 15 amino acids. The CDR3 region has the DNA TGTGCCAGCACGGACGGGACAGGGCTATTTGTCGAGCAGTACTTC. Its translation is CASTDGTGLFVEQYF.

There are a few counts of this clone. The chain carries TRBV2 and TRBJ2-3, with 15 bases that match TRBD2. This CDR3 comprises 17 residues. CDR1 and CDR2 (germline): SNHLY, FYNNEI. V was clipped by 7 bases and J by 5 bases; unmatched bases: 10. DNA of the CDR3: TGTGCCAGCACCGAGCGGGGACTAGCGGGGGGTAAAGATACGCAGTATTTT. Translating it yields CASTERGLAGGKDTQYF. Full variable domain (rest looked up from reference TRBV2 and TRBJ2-3): EPEVTQTPSHQVTQMGQEVILRCVPISNHLYFYWYRQILGQKVEFLVSFYNNEISEKSEIFDDQFSVERPDGSNFTLKIRSTKLEDSAMYFCASTERGLAGGKDTQYFGPGTRLTVL.

This chain links TRBV15 with TRBJ2-7, with 9 nucleotides matching TRBD2. Germline V CDR1 and CDR2: LNHNV, YYDKDF (reference sequence). The CDR3 covers 15 residues. V dropped 0 bases and J dropped 2; count of bases not matched to a gene: 2. The CDR3 loop is CATSRETSGTYEQYF. CDR3 in DNA: TGTGCCACCAGCAGAGAGACTAGCGGAACCTACGAGCAGTACTTC. Drawing the rest from reference TRBV15 and TRBJ2-7, the complete variable domain is DAMVIQNPRYQVTQFGKPVTLSCSQTLNHNVMYWYQQKSSQAPKLLFHYYDKDFNNEADTPDNFQSRRPNTSFCFLDIRSPGLGDTAMYLCATSRETSGTYEQYFGPGTRLTVT.

This rearrangement joins TRBV9 to TRBJ2-3; 7 nucleotides line up with TRBD2. Unmatched junction bases numbered 11, after V lost 4 bases and J lost 0 bases. CDR1 SGDLS and CDR2 YYNGEE come from the germline V gene. The CDR3 runs 17 residues. The CDR3 coding sequence is TGTGCCAGCAGCCCCGGCGGGCTAGCGGATAGCACAGATACGCAGTATTTT. It yields the protein CASSPGGLADSTDTQYF.

This clone was observed a handful of times. The chain joins TRBV16 to TRBJ2-2; 7 bases agree with TRBD1. From germline, CDR1 is KGHSY and CDR2 FQNENV. This CDR3 contains 15 residues. With V trimmed by 4 bases and J by 7 bases, 9 bases remained unmatched. CDR3 nucleotides: TGTGCCAGCAGCCTCACCCAGGGGGTCGGCGGGGAGCTGTTTTTT. Translation: CASSLTQGVGGELFF.

As concerns this clone: Other nucleotide sequences in the sample specify the same CDR3. The CDR3 spells CASSLGQGADEQYF. The CDR3 bases are TGTGCCAGCAGCTTAGGACAAGGGGCCGACGAGCAGTACTTC. The chain carries TRBV7-9 and TRBJ2-7, with TRBD1 as a possible D gene (5 bases). The germline V gene encodes CDR1 SEHNR and CDR2 FQNEAQ (reference sequence). This CDR3 has 14 residues. Trimming pared 1 base from V and 5 bases from J, leaving 12 bases between.

This chain connects TRBV7-9 to TRBJ1-3; D may be TRBD1 (5 bases). The germline CDR1 and CDR2 sequences are SEHNR and FQNEAQ (reference sequence). The CDR3 length is 15 residues. The V end lost 5 bases, the J end lost 2 bases, and 13 bases lay between the germline ends. CDR3 coding DNA: TGTGCCAGCAGCAGCAGGGTTCTTCCTGGAAACACCATATATTTT. Protein product: CASSSRVLPGNTIYF.

J is TRBJ2-5 and V is TRBV28; maybe TRBD2 (7 bases). The germline V gene encodes CDR1 MDHEN and CDR2 SYDVKM. This CDR3 has 16 amino acids. Trimming shortened V by 7 bases and J by 0 bases, and 18 bases separated the two germline ends. The CDR3 nucleotides are TGTGCCAGCACTGACTGGGGGAGGGGGAACCAAGAGACCCAGTACTTC. Its protein product is CASTDWGRGNQETQYF. Together with reference TRBV28 and TRBJ2-5, the CDR3 gives the full variable domain: DVKVTQSSRYLVKRTGEKVFLECVQDMDHENMFWYRQDPGLGLRLIYFSYDVKMKEKGDIPEGYSVSREKKERFSLILESASTNQTSMYLCASTDWGRGNQETQYFGPGTRLLVL.

This clone was found a few times. V usage is TRBV5-6 and J usage is TRBJ2-1, with 10 nucleotides matching TRBD2. V trimming: 0 bases; J trimming: 7 bases; junction bases outside the gene matches: 7. The germline V gene encodes CDR1 SGHDT and CDR2 YYEEEE. CDR3 length: 16 residues. CDR3 sequence (DNA): TGTGCCAGCAGCTTGGCCAAGGTACTAGCGGGGAATGAGCAGTTCTTC. It translates to CASSLAKVLAGNEQFF.

The V call is TRBV6-5, the J call TRBJ1-1; D is unclear. This CDR3 is built from 14 residues. Trimming left V 6 bases short and J 2 bases short, with 13 bases between. The germline V gene encodes CDR1 MNHEY and CDR2 SVGAGI. CDR3 protein: CASSQQNRNTEAFF. CDR3 DNA: TGTGCCAGCAGCCAACAGAATAGAAACACTGAAGCTTTCTTT.

The genes are TRBV2 and TRBJ1-2; D gene ambiguous. V was shortened by 7 bases and J by 4 bases, with 13 bases between the two germline ends. The CDR3 spans 13 residues. Germline V gives CDR1 SNHLY, CDR2 FYNNEI. The CDR3 spells CASTGRLSYGYTF. Here the CDR3 DNA reads TGTGCCAGCACAGGCAGGCTGAGCTATGGCTACACCTTC.

The table lists this clone with a count of one. V and J are TRBV6-1 and TRBJ1-6; 8 bases align to TRBD1. The length of the CDR3 is 13 residues. V dropped 4 bases and J dropped 7; count of bases not matched to a gene: 0. Germline CDR1 reads MNHNS; CDR2 reads SASEGT. Written as DNA, the CDR3 is TGTGCCAGCAGTGGGACAGGGAATTCACCCCTCCACTTT. Translated: CASSGTGNSPLHF.

This clone was observed once. This chain uses TRBV19 with TRBJ1-2; TRBD1 aligns across 10 bases. The CDR3 sequence is 14 residues long. V shed 3 bases, J shed 8 bases, and the junction held 6 bases outside the gene matches. The V gene's germline CDR1 is LNHDA and CDR2 SQIVND (reference sequence). The CDR3 coding sequence is TGTGCCAGTAGTATCGGTGGGGACAGGGGAGGCTACACCTTC. This sequence encodes CASSIGGDRGGYTF.

The chain combines TRBV7-8 with TRBJ2-7; D uncertain. The germline V gene encodes CDR1 SGHVS and CDR2 FQNEAQ. V lost 5 bases and J 3 bases, leaving 5 bases between the germline ends. This CDR3 has 11 residues. Written as DNA, the CDR3 is TGTGCCAGCAGCGTTCACTACGAGCAGTACTTC. Its translation: CASSVHYEQYF.

The rearrangement links TRBV7-6 to TRBJ1-1, with D possibly TRBD1 on 6 matching bases. V was clipped by 1 base and J by 2 bases, with 11 bases between them. Per germline, CDR1 SGHVS and CDR2 FNYEAQ. The CDR3 is 15 residues long. The CDR3 region is CASSLGGLSNTEAFF. The CDR3 nucleotides are TGTGCCAGCAGCTTAGGGGGGCTGAGTAACACTGAAGCTTTCTTT.

The chain uses TRBV19 and TRBJ1-5; 7 bases map to TRBD1. This CDR3 contains 13 residues. The trim removed 8 bases at V and 9 bases at J, leaving 10 bases unmatched. Germline-derived CDR1 and CDR2 are LNHDA and SQIVND (reference sequence). CDR3 nucleotide sequence: TGTGCCAGTGGCCAGGGGGTGGCTGGGCCCCAGCATTTT. Amino acid sequence: CASGQGVAGPQHF. Full variable domain (rest looked up from reference TRBV19 and TRBJ1-5): DGGITQSPKYLFRKEGQNVTLSCEQNLNHDAMYWYRQDPGQGLRLIYYSQIVNDFQKGDIAEGYSVSREKKESFPLTVTSAQKNPTAFYLCASGQGVAGPQHFGDGTRLSIL.

The genes are TRBV4-2 and TRBJ1-4, with D tentatively TRBD1 (5 bases). The CDR3 spans 15 residues. Trimming removed 2 bases from V and 0 bases from J, with 7 bases in between. From germline, CDR1 is LGHNA and CDR2 YNFKEQ. CDR3 amino acids: CASSQRQPTNEKLFF. The CDR3 nucleotides read TGTGCCAGCAGCCAAAGACAGCCAACTAATGAAAAACTGTTTTTT.

The chain links TRBV4-1 to TRBJ2-5; maybe TRBD2 (5 bases). Trimming removed 2 bases at V and 2 bases at J, with 9 bases between. In germline, CDR1 is MGHRA, CDR2 YSYEKL. This CDR3 is 14 amino acids long. Written as DNA, the CDR3 is TGCGCCAGCAGCCAAACTAGGAAACAAGAGACCCAGTACTTC. This encodes CASSQTRKQETQYF.

The chain joins TRBV7-8 to TRBJ1-5, with a tentative D call TRBD1 (5 bases). From germline, CDR1 is SGHVS and CDR2 FQNEAQ. The V and J ends lost 5 bases and 4 bases respectively, with 18 bases between them. The CDR3 contains 16 residues. The CDR3 region has the DNA TGTGCCAGCAGCCCCAGGGCCTCAGGGAAAAATCAGCCCCAGCATTTT. Protein product: CASSPRASGKNQPQHF.

The chain combines TRBV7-9 with TRBJ1-2, with TRBD1 matching 11 bases. Germline V lookup: CDR1 SEHNR, CDR2 FQNEAQ (reference sequence). J lost 0 bases, V lost 4 bases, and 7 bases had no gene match. This CDR3 contains 17 residues. The CDR3 bases are TGTGCCAGCAGCTCCCGGACAGGGGGCGCTTCTAACTATGGCTACACCTTC. Protein: CASSSRTGGASNYGYTF.

The chain has TRBV4-2 and TRBJ1-6; maybe TRBD1 (5 bases). CDR1 and CDR2 from the germline V gene are LGHNA and YNFKEQ. This CDR3 is built from 13 residues. V shed 3 bases and J shed 7 bases, with 7 bases lying between them. CDR3 in DNA: TGTGCCAGCAGCCAGTCAGGGAATTCACCCCTCCACTTT. Protein product: CASSQSGNSPLHF.

By share, this clone ranks as medium-sized. The chain uses TRBV7-6 and TRBJ2-7; 7 bases are a match to TRBD2. Germline CDR1 is SGHVS and CDR2 is FNYEAQ. The V segment lost 3 bases and the J segment 0 bases; nucleotides outside the gene matches: 8. This CDR3 has 16 amino acids. The DNA for the CDR3 is TGTGCCAGCAGCTTCGTATCGGGGGGAAGCTCCTACGAGCAGTACTTC. This encodes CASSFVSGGSSYEQYF.

CDR3 region: CASSFGAHSGANVLTF. The CDR3 DNA follows: TGTGCCAGCAGCTTTGGGGCGCACTCTGGGGCCAACGTCCTGACTTTC. The chain joins TRBV5-4 to TRBJ2-6; possibly TRBD1 for D (5 bases). The CDR3 runs 16 residues. Germline CDR1 is SGHNT and CDR2 is YYREEE (reference sequence). V was cut by 2 bases and J by 0 bases, with 9 bases left in between.

There are a few counts of this clone. The chain has TRBV29-1 and TRBJ1-2; D perhaps matches TRBD1 (5 bases). The germline gives CDR1 SQVTM, CDR2 ANQGSEA. V lost 7 bases and J 0 bases, leaving 12 bases between the germline ends. The CDR3 has 13 residues. This CDR3 reads CSATAGANYGYTF. CDR3 coding DNA: TGCAGCGCCACAGCGGGGGCTAACTATGGCTACACCTTC.